The rows below give T cell receptor beta chains drawn from one sample of a study of cytomegalovirus exposure and HLA in healthy donors. TCRdb keeps only in-frame clones here, not all; method: immunoSEQ multiplex PCR. The sample holds roughly 71,000 clones. The material sequenced was PBMCs. The receptors come from a middle-aged woman in good health and CMV-seropositive. Both conserved end residues are part of each CDR3. A D gene is named only where the DNA matches it firmly.

J gene,D gene,V gene,CDR3 protein,CDR3 DNA
TRBJ2-7,TRBD1,TRBV5-1,CASSLNTGAYEQYF,TGCGCCAGCAGCTTGAATACAGGGGCCTACGAGCAGTACTTC
TRBJ2-3,-,TRBV2,CASSEDRAGRDTQYF,TGTGCCAGCAGTGAGGACCGAGCGGGCCGAGATACGCAGTATTTT
TRBJ1-1,-,TRBV7-9,CASSPGHISEAFF,TGTGCCAGCAGCCCAGGACACATTAGCGAAGCTTTCTTT
TRBJ1-1,-,TRBV30,CAWIYKGHLSEAFF,TGTGCCTGGATTTATAAGGGACATTTGTCTGAAGCTTTCTTT
TRBJ1-2,-,TRBV4-1,CASSQTGTSTDYGYTF,TGCGCCAGCAGCCAAACCGGGACATCGACTGACTATGGCTACACCTTC
TRBJ2-1,TRBD2,TRBV6-1,CASSESSGGSNEQFF,TGTGCCAGCAGTGAAAGTAGCGGGGGGTCAAATGAGCAGTTCTTC
TRBJ2-1,-,TRBV4-3,CASSPPGGDEQFF,TGCGCCAGCAGCCCACCGGGGGGCGATGAGCAGTTCTTC
TRBJ1-5,-,TRBV14,CASSPGGGGQPQHF,TGTGCCAGCAGCCCTGGGGGAGGGGGTCAGCCCCAGCATTTT
TRBJ1-5,TRBD1,TRBV5-6,CASSLGQGSNQPQHF,TGTGCCAGCAGCTTGGGACAGGGAAGCAATCAGCCCCAGCATTTT
TRBJ2-3,TRBD2,TRBV14,CASSQAAGGLTDTQYF,TGTGCCAGCAGCCAAGCAGCGGGAGGCCTTACAGATACGCAGTATTTT
TRBJ2-7,-,TRBV4-1,CASSQVSSYEQYF,TGCGCCAGCAGCCAAGTCTCCTCGTACGAGCAGTACTTC
TRBJ2-5,-,TRBV5-1,CASSIWAGEQETQYF,TGCGCCAGCAGCATTTGGGCCGGCGAACAAGAGACCCAGTACTTC
TRBJ2-1,-,TRBV4-1,CASSHRLGASNEQFF,TGCGCCAGCAGCCATAGACTAGGGGCGTCCAATGAGCAGTTCTTC
TRBJ1-5,TRBD1,TRBV6-6,CASSYRQGSQPQHF,TGTGCCAGCAGTTACAGACAGGGATCTCAGCCCCAGCATTTT
TRBJ2-7,TRBD2,TRBV6-6,CASSYVGGSKYEQYF,TGTGCCAGCAGTTACGTTGGCGGGAGTAAATACGAGCAGTACTTC
TRBJ2-1,TRBD2,TRBV29-1,CSVDVTSGYNEQFF,TGCAGCGTTGACGTGACTAGCGGATACAATGAGCAGTTCTTC
TRBJ1-5,-,TRBV28,CASSPTGRGNQPQHF,TGTGCCAGCAGTCCAACAGGGAGGGGCAATCAGCCCCAGCATTTT
TRBJ1-1,-,TRBV10-3,CASRGVGGVNTEAFF,TGTGCCTCCAGGGGAGTAGGGGGAGTGAACACTGAAGCTTTCTTT
TRBJ1-5,-,TRBV27,CASSSLVQGPNQPQHF,TGTGCCAGCAGTTCCCTTGTTCAGGGGCCAAATCAGCCCCAGCATTTT
TRBJ1-4,-,TRBV29-1,CSVEVGGNEKLFF,TGCAGCGTTGAAGTGGGGGGAAATGAAAAACTGTTTTTT
TRBJ2-1,-,TRBV5-6,CASSLVDNEQFF,TGTGCCAGCAGCTTGGTCGACAATGAGCAGTTCTTC
TRBJ2-1,TRBD2,TRBV6-4,CASSRTSGGAHEQFF,TGTGCCAGCAGCCGGACTAGCGGGGGGGCCCATGAGCAGTTCTTC
TRBJ2-2,-,TRBV11-1,CASSHNGGILTGELFF,TGTGCCAGCAGCCATAATGGGGGCATCCTCACCGGGGAGCTGTTTTTT
TRBJ2-1,TRBD2,TRBV5-4,CASRSTGGRYNEQFF,TGTGCCAGCAGGTCGACGGGGGGACGCTACAATGAGCAGTTCTTC
TRBJ1-4,-,TRBV15,CATSRDPTTNEKLFF,TGTGCCACCAGCAGAGACCCCACAACTAATGAAAAACTGTTTTTT
TRBJ2-3,-,TRBV7-9,CASSEKQSTDTQYF,TGTGCCAGCAGCGAGAAACAGAGCACAGATACGCAGTATTTT
TRBJ2-2,TRBD2,TRBV27,CASSFRGGDTGELFF,TGTGCCAGCAGTTTTAGGGGAGGGGACACCGGGGAGCTGTTTTTT
TRBJ2-7,TRBD2,TRBV10-1,CASSGELAGANYEQYF,TGCGCCAGCAGTGGAGAACTAGCGGGAGCCAACTACGAGCAGTACTTC
TRBJ1-4,-,TRBV28,CASSRRLQGTNEKLFF,TGTGCCAGCAGTCGTAGACTACAGGGAACTAATGAAAAACTGTTTTTT
TRBJ1-5,-,TRBV7-3,CASSFQVQPQHF,TGTGCCAGCAGCTTCCAGGTCCAGCCCCAGCATTTT
TRBJ2-7,-,TRBV11-2,CASSPGWTPLKQYF,TGTGCCAGCAGCCCCGGATGGACTCCTTTGAAGCAGTACTTC
TRBJ2-7,TRBD2,TRBV15,CATSIAGTSSYEQYF,TGTGCCACCAGCATCGCCGGGACTAGCTCCTACGAGCAGTACTTC
TRBJ2-3,TRBD2,TRBV7-3,CASSLDRLAGGRDTQYF,TGTGCCAGCAGCTTAGACCGACTAGCGGGAGGAAGAGATACGCAGTATTTT
TRBJ1-4,-,TRBV28,CASSPGGVSEKLFF,TGTGCCAGCAGTCCCGGGGGGGTGAGCGAAAAACTGTTTTTT
TRBJ1-1,TRBD1,TRBV6-5,CASSSGTGGKAFF,TGTGCCAGCAGTTCAGGGACAGGGGGTAAAGCTTTCTTT
TRBJ1-6,TRBD1,TRBV7-9,CASRDGTVISSYNSPLHF,TGTGCCAGCCGCGACGGGACAGTCATTAGCTCCTATAATTCACCCCTCCACTTT
TRBJ2-7,-,TRBV28,CASSFGGLAGYEQYF,TGTGCCAGCAGTTTTGGAGGGCTAGCAGGATACGAGCAGTACTTC
TRBJ2-3,-,TRBV5-6,CASSPSNKRGTDTQYF,TGTGCCAGCAGCCCCTCTAACAAGCGGGGCACAGATACGCAGTATTTT
TRBJ2-7,-,TRBV28,CASSVTYEQYF,TGTGCCAGCTCGGTCACCTACGAGCAGTACTTC
TRBJ1-5,-,TRBV2,CASSDHGIGNQPQHF,TGTGCCAGCAGTGATCACGGGATCGGCAATCAGCCCCAGCATTTT
TRBJ1-1,TRBD1,TRBV28,CASSPPGTGPEAFF,TGTGCCAGCAGTCCCCCTGGGACAGGGCCTGAAGCTTTCTTT
TRBJ2-7,TRBD1,TRBV6-6,CASLLTGTEKYEQYF,TGTGCCAGCCTCCTTACCGGGACAGAGAAATACGAGCAGTACTTC
TRBJ2-7,-,TRBV2,CASSGNRLTYEQYF,TGTGCCAGCTCAGGGAACAGGCTAACCTACGAGCAGTACTTC
TRBJ1-1,-,TRBV10-3,CAIREPEGARTEAFF,TGTGCCATCAGGGAACCGGAGGGAGCCAGGACTGAAGCTTTCTTT
TRBJ1-6,-,TRBV27,CASSWALTYNSPLHF,TGTGCCAGCAGTTGGGCCCTTACCTATAATTCACCCCTCCACTTT
TRBJ1-1,-,TRBV29-1,CSVGTREAFF,TGCAGCGTTGGGACACGGGAAGCTTTCTTT